Each of the 16 T cell receptor beta chains below was sequenced from the same sample in a study of blood T cell repertoires in COVID-19. Generated by immunoSEQ multiplex PCR, the TCRdb table keeps only in-frame clones and is missing some. The repertoire holds a few hundred thousand clones, with around 89% as singletons. The sequenced sample was peripheral blood. The origin of the receptors is a woman in her 50s with COVID-19, enrolled during active disease.

This chain uses TRBV19 with TRBJ2-3; 8 bases match TRBD2. The V gene end was trimmed by 7 bases and the J gene end by 0 bases; junction bases not matched to a gene: 3. Per germline, CDR1 LNHDA and CDR2 SQIVND (reference sequence). The length of the CDR3 is 14 residues. The CDR3 DNA sequence: TGTGCCAGTAAACTAGCGGCTAGCACAGATACGCAGTATTTT. It codes for CASKLAASTDTQYF.

The chain joins TRBV6-1 to TRBJ2-5; 7 bases agree with TRBD2. The CDR3 loop spans 16 amino acids. Looked up from germline, CDR1 is MNHNS and CDR2 is SASEGT. V trimming: 3 bases; J trimming: 9 bases; junction bases outside the gene matches: 16. The DNA for the CDR3 is TGTGCCAGCAGTGATTCACCGGGACTATCCCGATGGTCCCAGTACTTC. Its protein is CASSDSPGLSRWSQYF.

The V and J genes are TRBV19 and TRBJ1-5; D gene unclear. Per germline, CDR1 LNHDA and CDR2 SQIVND (reference sequence). This CDR3 spans 12 amino acids. The V gene lost 3 bases and the J gene lost 7 bases, with 7 bases spanning the gap. DNA of the CDR3: TGTGCCAGTAGTATGCGGGAACAGCCCCAGCATTTT. Amino acids: CASSMREQPQHF.

The V call is TRBV2, the J call TRBJ2-1; D remains unclear. CDR1 SNHLY and CDR2 FYNNEI come from the germline V gene. This CDR3 is built from 13 residues. V was cut by 2 bases and J by 6 bases, with 8 bases left in between. The CDR3 DNA sequence: TGTGCCAGCAGTGAAACGAGGTCCAATGAGCAGTTCTTC. Encoded protein: CASSETRSNEQFF. The complete variable domain, with remaining parts taken from reference TRBV2 and TRBJ2-1, reads EPEVTQTPSHQVTQMGQEVILRCVPISNHLYFYWYRQILGQKVEFLVSFYNNEISEKSEIFDDQFSVERPDGSNFTLKIRSTKLEDSAMYFCASSETRSNEQFFGPGTRLTVL.

V and J are TRBV7-3 and TRBJ1-6; D not certain. This CDR3 spans 17 amino acids. V gave up 2 bases and J gave up 0 bases, with 11 bases separating them. The germline V gene has CDR1 SGHTA and CDR2 FQGTGA. DNA for the CDR3: TGTGCCAGCAGCTTAGGCCAAGGGAGCTCCTATAATTCACCCCTCCACTTT. Translation: CASSLGQGSSYNSPLHF.

The DNA for the CDR3 is TGTGCTAGTGGACTCGGGGGGGCGTCGGAGAATGAGCAGTTCTTC. Amino acid sequence: CASGLGGASENEQFF. The gene calls are TRBV12-5 and TRBJ2-1, with 8 bases fitting TRBD2. Germline CDR1 and CDR2: LGHNT and FRNRAP. Trimming removed 6 bases from V and 7 bases from J; junction bases left unmatched: 11. The CDR3 covers 15 residues.

This rearrangement joins TRBV9 to TRBJ2-1; the D gene is possibly TRBD2 (6 bases). The V end was cut by 7 bases, the J end by 3 bases, with 11 bases between. Germline V gives CDR1 SGDLS, CDR2 YYNGEE. The CDR3 loop spans 13 amino acids. CDR3 sequence reads: CASSPGSYNEQFF. Written as DNA, the CDR3 is TGTGCCAGCTCCCCCGGGAGCTACAATGAGCAGTTCTTC.

This sequence joins TRBV7-2 and TRBJ1-2; TRBD1 is a possible D gene (5 bases). V gave up 5 bases and J gave up 4 bases, with 14 bases separating them. This CDR3 comprises 14 residues. Germline V CDR1 and CDR2: SGHTA, FQGNSA. The chain's CDR3 is CASSPREGPYGYTF. The CDR3 DNA reads as TGTGCCAGCAGCCCCAGGGAGGGGCCCTATGGCTACACCTTC.

This clone was picked up a small number of times. The CDR3 region is CASSQDTGGRDTEAFF. CDR3 coding DNA: TGCGCCAGCAGCCAAGATACAGGGGGAAGAGACACTGAAGCTTTCTTT. V and J are TRBV4-1 and TRBJ1-1; 8 bases agree with TRBD1. Germline V lookup: CDR1 MGHRA, CDR2 YSYEKL. V gave up 0 bases and J gave up 3 bases; unmatched junction bases: 6. This CDR3 has 16 amino acids.

The rearrangement joins TRBV19 to TRBJ2-7, with TRBD1 matching over 11 bases. CDR3 length: 14 amino acids. Per germline, CDR1 LNHDA and CDR2 SQIVND (reference sequence). The J segment lost 4 bases and the V segment lost 7 bases, leaving 6 bases of the junction unmatched. CDR3 sequence: CASMGTGGDYEQYF. The CDR3 region has the DNA TGTGCCAGTATGGGGACAGGGGGAGATTACGAGCAGTACTTC.

The chain uses TRBV30 and TRBJ1-5, with D maybe TRBD1 (5 bases). V lost 5 bases, J lost 6 bases, and 11 bases lay in between. Germline CDR1 reads GTSNPN; CDR2 reads SVGIG (reference sequence). The CDR3 runs to 12 residues. As DNA, the CDR3 is TGTGCCTGGGACGGGGGGAGTCAGCCCCAGCATTTT. Encoded protein: CAWDGGSQPQHF.

The chain is built from TRBV20-1 and TRBJ1-5, with D hard to call. CDR1 is DFQATT and CDR2 is SNEGSKA in the germline V gene (reference sequence). Trimming took 3 bases from V and 6 from J, leaving 9 bases between them. CDR3 size: 12 residues. The CDR3 sequence: CSASRSGQPQHF. Written as DNA, the CDR3 is TGCAGTGCTAGTCGGTCTGGTCAGCCCCAGCATTTT.

The chain links TRBV19 to TRBJ1-6, with a weak D call TRBD1 (5 bases). The CDR3 has 14 residues. Trimming stripped 4 bases from V and 7 bases from J, with 11 bases between. CDR1 and CDR2 (germline): LNHDA, SQIVND (reference sequence). This CDR3 reads CASSNQGGNSPLHF. In DNA form, the CDR3 reads TGTGCCAGTAGTAATCAGGGTGGGAATTCACCCCTCCACTTT.

The rearrangement links TRBV25-1 to TRBJ1-2, with 7 bases matching TRBD1. J gave up 6 bases and V 4 bases, and 20 bases lay outside the gene matches. This CDR3 has 18 residues. From germline, CDR1 is MGHDK and CDR2 SYGVNS. CDR3 amino acids: CASSAVPGQQVDEDGYTF. Written as DNA, the CDR3 is TGTGCCAGCAGTGCGGTCCCGGGACAGCAGGTTGATGAGGATGGCTACACCTTC.

For the CDR3, the DNA is TGTGCCAGTAGTATCTCCGGCGGAGGGTACGAGCAGTACTTC. It is translated as CASSISGGGYEQYF. V and J are TRBV19 and TRBJ2-7; TRBD2 is a possible D gene (6 bases). The CDR3 totals 14 residues. V shed 3 bases and J shed 4 bases, with 13 bases lying between them. CDR1 and CDR2 from the germline V gene are LNHDA and SQIVND (reference sequence).

This clone was detected once. CDR3 DNA: TGTGCCAGCAGTCCCTCCGGACAGCGTGGTAACACCGGGGAGCTGTTTTTT. It yields the protein CASSPSGQRGNTGELFF. The V call is TRBV28, the J call TRBJ2-2, with D maybe TRBD1 (6 bases). This CDR3 is built from 17 residues. In germline, CDR1 is MDHEN, CDR2 SYDVKM. V lost 5 bases to trimming and J lost 2 bases, with 18 bases between them. The full variable domain, its missing parts supplied by reference TRBV28 and TRBJ2-2, is DVKVTQSSRYLVKRTGEKVFLECVQDMDHENMFWYRQDPGLGLRLIYFSYDVKMKEKGDIPEGYSVSREKKERFSLILESASTNQTSMYLCASSPSGQRGNTGELFFGEGSRLTVL.